The T cell receptor (beta chain) described here comes from a study of CD8+ T cells in alopecia areata. Study details: Patients in the study were on tofacitinib for 6 to 18 months, then off it for 6 months. Scoring of severity for treated patients was based on percentage of affected scalp area.

The CDR3 totals 16 residues. This clone was recorded only once. The sample's treatment: oral pan-JAK inhibitor, 5-10 mg twice daily. Starting from PBMCs, sorting isolated CD4+ and CD8+ T cells. Sequencing relied on a cDNA template that was reverse transcribed from extracted RNA. Sequencing was performed with immunoSEQ multiplex PCR; in TCRdb, only in-frame clones are kept and a portion is missing. The sample has about 190,000 clones, around 66% seen once. The chain joins TRBV21-1 to TRBJ2-7; TRBD1 is the table's D call, not checked against the DNA. TRBV21-1 counts as a pseudogene. This sample comprised CD4+ T cells sorted from blood, obtained at week 4, from a patient treated with tofacitinib. This receptor was obtained from a human donor with alopecia areata. CDR3 in DNA: TGTGCCAGCAGCCAAGCGACAGGGGGTTCCCCCTACGAGCAGTACTTC. Translation: CASSQATGGSPYEQYF.